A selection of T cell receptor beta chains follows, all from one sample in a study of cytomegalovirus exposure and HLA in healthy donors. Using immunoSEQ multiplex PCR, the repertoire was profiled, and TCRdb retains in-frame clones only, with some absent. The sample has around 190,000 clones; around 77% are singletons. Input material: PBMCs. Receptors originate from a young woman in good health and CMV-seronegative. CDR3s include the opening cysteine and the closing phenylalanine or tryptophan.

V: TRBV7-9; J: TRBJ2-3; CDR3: CARDGGLSTDTQYF
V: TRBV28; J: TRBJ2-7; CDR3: CASNWAEETYEQYF
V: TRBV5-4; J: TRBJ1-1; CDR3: CASSLWQRNTEAFF
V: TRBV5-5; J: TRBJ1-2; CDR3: CASSLSRRGDYGYTF
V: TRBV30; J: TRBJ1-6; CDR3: CAWSPGRTLHF
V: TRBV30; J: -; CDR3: CAWRLSGSYEQYF
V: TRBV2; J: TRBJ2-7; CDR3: CASRESRGSSYEQYF
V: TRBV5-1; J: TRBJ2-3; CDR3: CASSLRPQTSGLTDTQYF
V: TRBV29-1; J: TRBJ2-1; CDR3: CSGSHRGPDEQFF
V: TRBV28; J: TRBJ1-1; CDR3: CASRTGRNTEAFF
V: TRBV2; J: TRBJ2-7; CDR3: CASSEDGQYSYEQYF
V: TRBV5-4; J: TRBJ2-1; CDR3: CASSLSGGSKNEQFF
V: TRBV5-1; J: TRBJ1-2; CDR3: CASSLAEDGYTF
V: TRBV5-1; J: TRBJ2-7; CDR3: CASSRLAGGYSYEQYF
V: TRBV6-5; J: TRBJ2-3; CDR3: CASRGGTDTQYF
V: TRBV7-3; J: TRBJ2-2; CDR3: CASSLTGTTHTGELFF
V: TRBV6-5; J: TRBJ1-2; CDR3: CASSYSGASGYTF
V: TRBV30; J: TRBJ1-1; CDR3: CAYNSGGTEAFF
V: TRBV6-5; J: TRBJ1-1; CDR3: CASSYRGQGNTEAFF